The 18 T cell receptor beta chains below were found in one sample sequenced in a study of shared clonotypes between healthy human individuals (dated by TCRdb to the early 2020s). Receptor amplification or capture employed the immunoSEQ multiplex PCR assay. TCRdb carries this immuneACCESS record with in-frame sequences only. Its versions omit some clonotypes, under half of them owing to an unresolved V gene in the studies checked, with the rest unexplained. A total of about half a million clones appear in this sample, 70% to 80% of them only once. In total, the top ten clones hold about 12% of the sample. Material for sequencing was PBMCs. The receptors here all came from a woman between 35 and 50 years old in good health. Some clones in this sample may be carry-over from other donors' samples.

This chain joins TRBV7-8 and TRBJ2-1; 13 bases line up with TRBD2. The V gene's germline CDR1 is SGHVS and CDR2 FQNEAQ. CDR3 size: 15 residues. The junction had 3 bases not matched to a gene; V was cut back by 5 bases and J by 5 bases. DNA of the CDR3: TGTGCCAGCAGCCAGGGACTAGCGGGACACAATGAGCAGTTCTTC. This encodes CASSQGLAGHNEQFF.

The chain has TRBV5-1 and TRBJ2-6; TRBD1 is a possible D gene (6 bases). V dropped 1 base and J dropped 1 base, with 15 bases sitting between them. In germline, CDR1 is SGHRS, CDR2 YFSETQ. This CDR3 has 18 residues. This CDR3 reads CASSLLSGQPSGANVLTF. In DNA, the CDR3 is TGCGCCAGCAGCTTGTTGTCCGGACAGCCATCTGGGGCCAACGTCCTGACTTTC.

The genes are TRBV9 and TRBJ2-2; TRBD1 matches 8 bases. The CDR3 spans 14 residues. Germline CDR1 and CDR2: SGDLS and YYNGEE. J lost 6 bases, V lost 5 bases, and 6 bases had no gene match. The CDR3 DNA follows: TGTGCCAGCAGTGCCCAGGGGGCGTCCGGGGAGCTGTTTTTT. Protein product: CASSAQGASGELFF.

This clone was detected only a few times. The genes are TRBV11-2 and TRBJ1-1; D is unresolved. CDR1 is SGHAT and CDR2 is FQNNGV in the germline V gene. The CDR3 length is 15 residues. Trimming removed 3 bases at V and 6 bases at J, with 17 bases between. CDR3 loop: CASSFGKGRPAEAFF. CDR3 nucleotides: TGTGCCAGCAGCTTTGGAAAGGGCCGGCCCGCTGAAGCTTTCTTT.

The chain uses TRBV18 and TRBJ2-7; D ambiguous. This CDR3 spans 14 amino acids. The germline V gene encodes CDR1 KGHSH and CDR2 LQKENI. V gave up 0 bases and J gave up 2 bases, with 8 bases separating them. The CDR3 sequence is CASSPPDRTYEQYF. In nucleotides, the CDR3 is TGTGCCAGCTCACCACCGGACCGGACCTACGAGCAGTACTTC.

V is TRBV4-3 and J is TRBJ2-2; 12 nucleotides align to TRBD2. Germline V gene data show CDR1 as LGHNA and CDR2 as YSLEER. The V segment lost 1 base and the J segment 7 bases; nucleotides outside the gene matches: 4. The CDR3 has 16 residues. The CDR3 spells CASSQGLAGVVGELFF. The CDR3 DNA follows: TGCGCCAGCAGCCAAGGACTAGCGGGAGTAGTCGGGGAGCTGTTTTTT.

This chain links TRBV30 with TRBJ1-2; D is uncertain. Trimming removed 0 bases at V and 5 bases at J, with 13 bases between. The CDR3 runs 14 residues. Looked up from germline, CDR1 is GTSNPN and CDR2 is SVGIG (reference sequence). The CDR3 here is CAWSVDRFVYGYTF. CDR3 sequence (DNA): TGTGCCTGGAGTGTAGACCGATTCGTTTATGGCTACACCTTC.

The chain has TRBV19 and TRBJ2-2; TRBD2 agrees at 10 bases. The germline gives CDR1 LNHDA, CDR2 SQIVND (reference sequence). The J segment lost 7 bases and the V segment lost 5 bases, leaving 16 bases of the junction unmatched. The CDR3 extends over 18 amino acids. CDR3 sequence: CASSRIAGGGGLGGELFF. CDR3 nucleotide sequence: TGTGCCAGTAGTCGGATAGCGGGAGGAGGCGGACTTGGCGGGGAGCTGTTTTTT.

The chain uses TRBV7-2 and TRBJ2-5; possible D gene TRBD1, 6 bases. The V and J ends lost 8 bases and 5 bases respectively, with 21 bases between them. Germline V gives CDR1 SGHTA, CDR2 FQGNSA. This CDR3 has 15 amino acids. The CDR3 spells CASLMDSNKLETQYF. Here the CDR3 DNA reads TGTGCCAGCCTAATGGACAGCAATAAACTGGAGACCCAGTACTTC.

The V gene is TRBV2, the J gene TRBJ2-7; D possibly matches TRBD1 or TRBD2 (6 bases each). The germline V gene encodes CDR1 SNHLY and CDR2 FYNNEI. This CDR3 contains 16 residues. Trimming stripped 10 bases from V and 5 bases from J, with 27 bases between. The CDR3 is CATHGGRAVRVHEQYF. The CDR3 nucleotides are TGTGCCACCCACGGGGGCCGAGCGGTAAGGGTCCACGAGCAGTACTTC.

The chain combines TRBV28 with TRBJ1-5; D perhaps matches TRBD1 (5 bases). Trimming shortened V by 1 base and J by 1 base, and 26 bases separated the two germline ends. The CDR3 is 21 residues long. Looked up from germline, CDR1 is MDHEN and CDR2 is SYDVKM. CDR3 amino acids: CASSLLYGHGGAGTSNQPQHF. The CDR3 DNA reads TGTGCCAGCAGTTTATTGTATGGGCATGGGGGAGCAGGAACCAGCAATCAGCCCCAGCATTTT.

The chain is built from TRBV6-5 and TRBJ2-3, with a weak D call TRBD1 (6 bases). This CDR3 is 15 amino acids long. The germline gives CDR1 MNHEY, CDR2 SVGAGI. The germline V and J ends were trimmed by 4 bases and 1 base, with 12 bases remaining between them. CDR3 protein: CASSFQGLGTDTQYF. The CDR3 DNA is TGTGCCAGCAGTTTCCAGGGGCTGGGCACAGATACGCAGTATTTT.

The rearrangement links TRBV9 to TRBJ2-3, with TRBD2 matching 11 bases. J lost 0 bases, V lost 3 bases, and 15 bases had no gene match. CDR3 length: 20 amino acids. Germline assignment: CDR1 SGDLS and CDR2 YYNGEE. The CDR3 coding sequence is TGTGCCAGCAGCGCCCCATTTCGGACTAGCGGGCCCGGGAGCACAGATACGCAGTATTTT. This sequence encodes CASSAPFRTSGPGSTDTQYF.

The chain employs TRBV5-4 and TRBJ1-2, with D unclear. Trimming took 2 bases from V and 3 from J, leaving 8 bases between them. The CDR3 is 13 residues long. CDR1 is SGHNT and CDR2 is YYREEE in the germline V gene (reference sequence). The CDR3 here is CASSFGVDYGYTF. In DNA form, the CDR3 reads TGTGCCAGCAGCTTCGGGGTCGACTATGGCTACACCTTC.

V gene TRBV2 combines with J gene TRBJ1-2; 7 nucleotides line up with TRBD1. With V trimmed by 8 bases and J by 7 bases, 10 bases remained unmatched. Germline values: CDR1 SNHLY, CDR2 FYNNEI. The CDR3 is made up of 13 amino acids. The DNA for the CDR3 is TGTGCCAGCGGCGACAGGGAACGAGGTGGCTACACCTTC. As protein: CASGDRERGGYTF.

The chain combines TRBV19 with TRBJ1-5; TRBD1 matches 7 bases. Germline lookup yields CDR1 LNHDA and CDR2 SQIVND (reference sequence). The CDR3 extends over 18 amino acids. Losses at the gene ends were 0 bases for V and 1 base for J; bases not matched to a gene: 9. The CDR3 DNA follows: TGTGCCAGTAGTATAGACAGGGGGATGCAATTGAGCAATCAGCCCCAGCATTTT. Translating it yields CASSIDRGMQLSNQPQHF.

The rearrangement joins TRBV5-4 to TRBJ2-2; the match to TRBD1 covers 7 bases. V lost 4 bases and J lost 2; bases outside the gene matches: 8. This CDR3 has 16 residues. The germline CDR1 and CDR2 sequences are SGHNT and YYREEE (reference sequence). DNA for the CDR3: TGTGCCAGCAGCCCACCTGGACAGGCCAACACCGGGGAGCTGTTTTTT. It codes for CASSPPGQANTGELFF.

The genes are TRBV2 and TRBJ2-3; no clear D gene. The CDR3 loop spans 14 amino acids. The V end was cut by 4 bases, the J end by 3 bases, with 11 bases between. CDR1 is SNHLY, CDR2 FYNNEI, per germline. The CDR3 spells CASSGVISTDTQYF. The DNA for the CDR3 is TGTGCCAGCAGTGGGGTGATTAGTACAGATACGCAGTATTTT.